This TCR beta chain was sequenced during a study of shared clonotypes between healthy human individuals. V lost 5 bases, J lost 7 bases, and 15 bases lay in between. This CDR3 has 13 amino acids. Germline-derived CDR1 and CDR2 are GTSNPN and SVGIG (reference sequence). Replicate PCRs for sorted subsets used 200 ng DNA; this equaled about 30,000 T cell genomes. The table came from immunoSEQ multiplex PCR; TCRdb's copy has only in-frame clones and leaves some out. The sample contains around 980,000 clones, around 78% of which appear only once. Whole-study findings and limits: All-four-donor shared clonotypes had higher generation probabilities than non-shared clonotypes did.

This clone was detected only a few times. Its antigen is undetermined. The chain uses TRBV30 and TRBJ1-5; D possibly corresponds to TRBD1 (6 bases). Sequencing was done on a sample of memory CD4+ T cells from PBMCs. The subset is: CD45RA-negative fraction. The sequence was collected from a man aged 18 to 29 in good health. Some clones in this sample may be carry-over from other donors' samples. CDR3 bases: TGTGCCTGGGACCTATCAGGGGACCAGCCCCAGCATTTT. Its translation is CAWDLSGDQPQHF.